The sequence of this TCR beta chain was determined in a study of blood T cell repertoires in COVID-19 (dated by TCRdb to the early 2020s). At the level of the whole study: Samples covering the acute and convalescent phases of COVID-19 were provided by collaborators in the United States, Italy and Spain. The material from the prospective study consisted of cDNA or gDNA derived from T cells, B-cell-depleted T cells, or PBMCs. The dataset comprised deeply sampled blood TCRbeta repertoires from subjects exposed to, actively infected with, or recovered from COVID-19. The repertoires were made available in a free public database intended to serve as a resource for research on the immune response to SARS-CoV-2. Samples were obtained from the ongoing ImmuneRACE study (first 160 participants) and from 1,254 subjects provided by 6 global collaborators. A de-identified subject ID, COVID-19 status, age in years and sex were almost always included in the sample metadata. Where available, HLA class I and class II types were obtained from metadata supplied by the sample provider rather than from assay-based typing.

Beyond this particular receptor, the publication reports: The quantity of clinical and demographic metadata differed by source and by participant and was supplied without curation.

This clone was observed many times. Its recognized antigen is unknown. Base qualities are missing; no much larger clone stands one base away. The CDR3 numbers 12 residues from cysteine through phenylalanine. The retained sequence is limited to the CDR3, 36 bases, with the frame set at the first base. CDR1 and CDR2 are read off the germline V gene (reference sequence) as LGHDT and YNNKEL. Compared with germline, V lacks 5 bases and J lacks 6 bases; bases without a gene match: 3. TCRbeta CDR3 regions were amplified from genomic DNA using the immunoSEQ Assay, a bias-controlled multiplex PCR. The published analysis was carried out like this. The number of nucleated cells in each sample was estimated from the amplification of reference gene primers within the assay. To quantify the absolute abundance of each unique TCRbeta CDR3 rearrangement, sequence reads were collapsed and filtered. For each sample, productive Simpson clonality was calculated as the square root of Simpson's diversity index across productive rearrangements. TCRdb re-hosts the immuneACCESS table, in-frame sequences only. Its copies lack some clones; in the studies checked, an unresolved V gene accounts for under half of them, and the cause for the rest is not known. The V and J calls and clone size are taken from that table; D and trimming were inferred from the DNA. This sample comprises 90,000 to 100,000 clones, roughly 84% of them detected only once. The biggest ten clones account for roughly a sixth of the sample.

Collaborating institutions collected whole blood in K2EDTA tubes following their own protocols. Collaborator samples were shipped for TCRbeta analysis as frozen whole blood, isolated PBMCs, or DNA extracted from either sample type. The source of this sequence is a woman aged 60-75 years with acute or convalescent COVID-19. The sequence is built from TRBV3-1 (or the pseudogene TRBV3-2) and TRBJ1-2; a stretch of 7 junction bases matches TRBD1. Sequencing input: peripheral blood. The CDR3 has the sequence CASSRGTDGYTF. The DNA is TGTGCCAGCAGCAGAGGGACAGATGGCTACACCTTC.